The 22 T cell receptor beta chains below all came from one sample that was sequenced in a study of T cell changes during pregnancy in multiple sclerosis. The method was immunoSEQ multiplex PCR; TCRdb's version includes in-frame clones alone and lacks a portion of them. Of 35,000 to 40,000 clones in the sample, about nine tenths are singletons; the top ten hold about 5.9%. Sequences were derived from CD8+ T cells from peripheral blood mononuclear cells, sampled in the second trimester of pregnancy. The receptors come from a female donor with multiple sclerosis, enrolled in a pregnancy study.

The chain employs TRBV7-9 and TRBJ1-1; D is possibly TRBD1 (6 bases). CDR3 length: 14 amino acids. Trimming took 5 bases from V and 3 from J, leaving 13 bases between them. Germline CDR1 reads SEHNR; CDR2 reads FQNEAQ (reference sequence). CDR3 loop: CASSAGDTDTEAFF. The CDR3 nucleotides are TGTGCCAGCAGCGCAGGGGATACCGACACTGAAGCTTTCTTT.

V usage is TRBV9 and J usage is TRBJ2-2, with D uncertain. The V end lost 8 bases, the J end lost 2 bases, and 16 bases lay between the germline ends. The CDR3 extends over 15 amino acids. Germline CDR1 SGDLS, CDR2 YYNGEE. The CDR3 here is CASSREATNTGELFF. The CDR3, as DNA: TGTGCCAGTTCCCGAGAGGCCACAAACACCGGGGAGCTGTTTTTT. Supplemented by reference TRBV9 and TRBJ2-2, the full variable domain reads DSGVTQTPKHLITATGQRVTLRCSPRSGDLSVYWYQQSLDQGLQFLIQYYNGEERAKGNILERFSAQQFPDLHSELNLSSLELGDSALYFCASSREATNTGELFFGEGSRLTVL.

To note about this clone: A read error may account for a junction end that differs from germline. V is TRBV6-5 and J is TRBJ1-5; the D gene is possibly TRBD1 (5 bases). Germline-derived CDR1 and CDR2 are MNHEY and SVGAGI. The CDR3 loop spans 14 amino acids. DNA for the CDR3: TGTGCCAGCAGAACGGACACCTCCGCTCAGTCCCAGCATTTT. Protein product: CASRTDTSAQSQHF.

V usage is TRBV19 and J usage is TRBJ2-1, with 12 bases lining up with TRBD1. This CDR3 comprises 15 residues. Germline V gene lookup returns CDR1 LNHDA and CDR2 SQIVND (reference sequence). The V gene end was trimmed by 6 bases and the J gene end by 4 bases; junction bases not matched to a gene: 4. CDR3 protein: CASSGTGGVYNEQFF. In DNA form, the CDR3 reads TGTGCCAGTAGCGGGACAGGGGGCGTATACAATGAGCAGTTCTTC.

This chain links TRBV4-3 with TRBJ2-1; D gene ambiguous. The germline V gene has CDR1 LGHNA and CDR2 YSLEER. Trimming left V 1 base short and J 6 bases short, with 10 bases between. This CDR3 is built from 14 residues. CDR3 loop: CASSQGLELNEQFF. The CDR3 DNA reads TGCGCCAGCAGCCAAGGCCTAGAGCTCAATGAGCAGTTCTTC.

This clone was seen a single time. The rearrangement links TRBV23-1 to TRBJ1-1; 8 nucleotides match TRBD1. TRBV23-1 is an open reading frame whose function is uncertain. The CDR3 totals 14 residues. Trimming took 6 bases from V and 2 from J; bases not matched to a gene: 5. The CDR3, as DNA: TGCGCCAGCAGCCTGGACAGGGCCAACACTGAAGCTTTCTTT. Translation gives CASSLDRANTEAFF.

The V gene is TRBV27, the J gene TRBJ2-1; D unclear. CDR3 length: 13 residues. V was cut by 4 bases and J by 7 bases, with 11 bases left in between. CDR1 and CDR2 from the germline V gene are MNHEY and SMNVEV (reference sequence). CDR3 protein: CASSSYLKNEQFF. Here the CDR3 DNA reads TGTGCCAGCAGTTCGTACTTGAAGAATGAGCAGTTCTTC.

The V call is TRBV6-4, the J call TRBJ1-1; TRBD1 matches 9 bases. The trim removed 4 bases at V and 6 bases at J, leaving 0 bases unmatched. The CDR3 totals 12 residues. The germline V gene has CDR1 MRHNA and CDR2 SNTAGT. The CDR3 sequence is CASSGQGAEAFF. The CDR3 DNA reads as TGTGCCAGCAGTGGACAGGGGGCTGAAGCTTTCTTT.

This chain joins TRBV9 and TRBJ2-7; TRBD2 is a possible D gene (7 bases). Germline lookup yields CDR1 SGDLS and CDR2 YYNGEE. V was trimmed by 0 bases and J by 3 bases, leaving 10 bases between them. The CDR3 spans 14 residues. CDR3 region: CASSVGGGLYEQYF. In DNA form, the CDR3 reads TGTGCCAGCAGCGTAGGGGGGGGCCTCTACGAGCAGTACTTC.

The chain has TRBV20-1 and TRBJ1-2, with D perhaps TRBD1 (6 bases). The germline V gene encodes CDR1 DFQATT and CDR2 SNEGSKA (reference sequence). Trimming took 4 bases from V and 4 from J, leaving 7 bases between them. This CDR3 has 11 residues. This chain's CDR3 is CSATGAYGYTF. In nucleotides, the CDR3 is TGCAGTGCTACAGGGGCCTATGGCTACACCTTC.

The chain has TRBV5-6 and TRBJ2-7, with D tentatively TRBD2 (6 bases). The CDR3 is 14 residues long. Germline lookup yields CDR1 SGHDT and CDR2 YYEEEE. V lost 0 bases to trimming and J lost 5 bases, with 12 bases between them. The CDR3 spells CASSLVVEGNEQYF. The CDR3 nucleotides are TGTGCCAGCAGCTTGGTGGTGGAGGGAAACGAGCAGTACTTC.

The chain employs TRBV4-1 and TRBJ1-2, with unresolved D. V was cut by 4 bases and J by 2 bases, with 11 bases left in between. CDR1 and CDR2 (germline): MGHRA, YSYEKL. The CDR3 length is 14 residues. CDR3 DNA sequence: TGCGCCAGCAGCCCAACGGAGGGAAACTATGGCTACACCTTC. This sequence encodes CASSPTEGNYGYTF.

The V call is TRBV4-1, the J call TRBJ2-5; 7 bases are shared with TRBD1. Germline V gene sequence: CDR1 MGHRA, CDR2 YSYEKL. V gave up 1 base and J gave up 4 bases; unmatched junction bases: 3. The CDR3 is 14 amino acids. CDR3 DNA: TGCGCCAGCAGCCAAGGACAGGGAATAGAGACCCAGTACTTC. As protein: CASSQGQGIETQYF.

This rearrangement joins TRBV13 to TRBJ2-3; D is unclear. The CDR3 has 17 amino acids. The germline V gene has CDR1 PRHDT and CDR2 FYEKMQ (reference sequence). V was clipped by 4 bases and J by 0 bases, with 17 bases between them. The CDR3 DNA reads TGTGCCAGCAGCTATGCCTCCCTACGAGGTAGCACAGATACGCAGTATTTT. Amino acids: CASSYASLRGSTDTQYF.

The chain uses TRBV6-5 and TRBJ1-2, with D maybe TRBD1 (5 bases). Trimming took off 8 bases at V and 3 bases at J, with 13 bases between the two ends. The germline V gene encodes CDR1 MNHEY and CDR2 SVGAGI. The CDR3 runs 13 residues. DNA for the CDR3: TGTGCCAGCGCTCCTTCAGGGTACTATGGCTACACCTTC. Amino acids: CASAPSGYYGYTF.

The rearrangement uses TRBV7-6 and TRBJ1-1, with a tentative D call TRBD1 (5 bases). Germline assignment: CDR1 SGHVS and CDR2 FNYEAQ. Trimming stripped 2 bases from V and 7 bases from J, with 11 bases between. The CDR3 covers 13 residues. CDR3 loop: CASSLWGEDEAFF. DNA of the CDR3: TGTGCCAGCAGCTTATGGGGGGAAGATGAAGCTTTCTTT.

V and J are TRBV27 and TRBJ2-7, with a weak D call TRBD1 (5 bases). The CDR3 consists of 14 residues. V dropped 6 bases and J dropped 0 bases, with 12 bases sitting between them. Germline V gives CDR1 MNHEY, CDR2 SMNVEV (reference sequence). The CDR3 loop reads CASRQAWSSYEQYF. CDR3 in DNA: TGTGCCAGCAGACAGGCTTGGAGCTCCTACGAGCAGTACTTC.

The chain employs TRBV6-4 and TRBJ2-2; D is perhaps TRBD2 (6 bases). The CDR3 is made up of 14 amino acids. V was shortened by 8 bases and J by 4 bases, with 14 bases between the two germline ends. Germline CDR1 reads MRHNA; CDR2 reads SNTAGT. CDR3 sequence reads: CASQFGSGTGELFF. DNA of the CDR3: TGTGCCAGCCAATTCGGGAGCGGCACCGGGGAGCTGTTTTTT.

The rearrangement links TRBV6-5 to TRBJ1-2; possibly TRBD1 for D (6 bases). Germline assignment: CDR1 MNHEY and CDR2 SVGAGI. The CDR3 spans 11 residues. V lost 8 bases and J 8 bases, leaving 12 bases between the germline ends. CDR3 DNA: TGTGCCAGCGGACAGTTTTTAGGCTACACCTTC. Amino acid sequence: CASGQFLGYTF.

The V call is TRBV27, the J call TRBJ1-4, with 8 bases identical to TRBD1. The CDR3 covers 14 residues. The germline gives CDR1 MNHEY, CDR2 SMNVEV (reference sequence). V was pared by 2 bases and J by 6 bases, with 2 bases of the junction left unmatched. The CDR3 coding sequence is TGTGCCAGCAGTTTAAGCAGGGGGCATGAAAAACTGTTTTTT. This codes for CASSLSRGHEKLFF.

V is TRBV9 and J is TRBJ1-5, with a possible D match to TRBD1 (5 bases). CDR3 length: 16 residues. Germline-derived CDR1 and CDR2 are SGDLS and YYNGEE. Trimming took 3 bases from V and 8 from J, leaving 21 bases between them. Written as DNA, the CDR3 is TGTGCCAGCAGCGGCCATGGGGGGGACTTAGGAGAGCCCCAGCATTTT. This translates into CASSGHGGDLGEPQHF.

The chain links TRBV27 to TRBJ2-2; D perhaps matches TRBD2 (5 bases). The V gene's germline CDR1 is MNHEY and CDR2 SMNVEV (reference sequence). Trimming shortened V by 3 bases and J by 4 bases, and 18 bases separated the two germline ends. The CDR3 loop spans 17 amino acids. The CDR3: CASSFRGDLLVTGELFF. CDR3 DNA sequence: TGTGCCAGCAGTTTTCGGGGTGATCTACTTGTCACCGGGGAGCTGTTTTTT.